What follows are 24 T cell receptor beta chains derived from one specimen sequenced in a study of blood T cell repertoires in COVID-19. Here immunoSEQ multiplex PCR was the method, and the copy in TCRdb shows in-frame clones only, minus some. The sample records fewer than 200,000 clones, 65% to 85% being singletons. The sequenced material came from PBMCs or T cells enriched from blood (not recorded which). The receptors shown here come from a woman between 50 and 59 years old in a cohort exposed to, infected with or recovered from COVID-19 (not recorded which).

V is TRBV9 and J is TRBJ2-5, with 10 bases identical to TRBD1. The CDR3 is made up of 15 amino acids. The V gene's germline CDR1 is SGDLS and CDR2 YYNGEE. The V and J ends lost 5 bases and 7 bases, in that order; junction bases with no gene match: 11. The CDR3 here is CASSYSGQGRATQYF. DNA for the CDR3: TGTGCCAGCAGTTATTCGGGACAGGGGAGGGCGACCCAGTACTTC.

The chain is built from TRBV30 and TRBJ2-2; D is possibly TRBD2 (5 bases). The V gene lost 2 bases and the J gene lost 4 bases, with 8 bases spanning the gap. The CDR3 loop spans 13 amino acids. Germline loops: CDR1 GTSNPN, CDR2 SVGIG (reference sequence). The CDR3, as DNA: TGTGCCTGGAGTCGAGGAGGCACCGGGGAGCTGTTTTTT. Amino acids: CAWSRGGTGELFF.

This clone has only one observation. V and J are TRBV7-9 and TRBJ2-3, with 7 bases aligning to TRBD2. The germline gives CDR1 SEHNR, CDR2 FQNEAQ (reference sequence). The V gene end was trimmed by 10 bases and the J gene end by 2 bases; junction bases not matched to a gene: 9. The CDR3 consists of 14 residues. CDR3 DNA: TGTGCCAAAGGCAGCAGCGGGAACACAGATACGCAGTATTTT. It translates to CAKGSSGNTDTQYF.

This chain's CDR3 is CASSLRGTSGRANEQFF. The CDR3 nucleotides are TGTGCCAGCAGCTTAAGGGGGACTAGCGGGAGGGCTAATGAGCAGTTCTTC. The J gene is TRBJ2-1, the V gene TRBV7-3; 16 nucleotides align to TRBD2. V lost 1 base to trimming and J lost 7 bases; unmatched junction nucleotides: 4. CDR3 length: 17 amino acids. Germline values: CDR1 SGHTA, CDR2 FQGTGA.

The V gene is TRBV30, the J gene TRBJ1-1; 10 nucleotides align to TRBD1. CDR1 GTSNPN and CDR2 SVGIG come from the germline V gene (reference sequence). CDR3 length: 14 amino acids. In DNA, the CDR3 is TGTCAAGGCAGGACAGGGGGTTTGAACACTGAAGCTTTCTTT. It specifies CQGRTGGLNTEAFF.

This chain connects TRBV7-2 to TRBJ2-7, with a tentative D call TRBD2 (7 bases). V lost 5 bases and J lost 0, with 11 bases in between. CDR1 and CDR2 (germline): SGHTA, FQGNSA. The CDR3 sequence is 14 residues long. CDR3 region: CASSRGGDSYEQYF. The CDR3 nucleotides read TGTGCCAGCAGCAGGGGGGGGGACTCCTACGAGCAGTACTTC. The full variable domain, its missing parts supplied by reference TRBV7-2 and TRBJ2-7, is GAGVSQSPSNKVTEKGKDVELRCDPISGHTALYWYRQSLGQGLEFLIYFQGNSAPDKSGLPSDRFSAERTGGSVSTLTIQRTQQEDSAVYLCASSRGGDSYEQYFGPGTRLTVT.

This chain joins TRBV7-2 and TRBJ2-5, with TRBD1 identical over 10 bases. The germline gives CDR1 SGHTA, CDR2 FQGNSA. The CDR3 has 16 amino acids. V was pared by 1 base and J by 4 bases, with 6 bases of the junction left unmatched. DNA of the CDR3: TGTGCCAGCAGCTTAGTCGGGACAGGGGTTAGAGAGACCCAGTACTTC. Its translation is CASSLVGTGVRETQYF.

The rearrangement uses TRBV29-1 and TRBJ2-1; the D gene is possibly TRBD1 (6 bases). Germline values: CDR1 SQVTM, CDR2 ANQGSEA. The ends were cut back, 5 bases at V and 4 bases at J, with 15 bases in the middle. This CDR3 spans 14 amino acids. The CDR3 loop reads CSVTVGTTYNEQFF. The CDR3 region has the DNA TGCAGCGTTACGGTCGGGACAACGTACAATGAGCAGTTCTTC.

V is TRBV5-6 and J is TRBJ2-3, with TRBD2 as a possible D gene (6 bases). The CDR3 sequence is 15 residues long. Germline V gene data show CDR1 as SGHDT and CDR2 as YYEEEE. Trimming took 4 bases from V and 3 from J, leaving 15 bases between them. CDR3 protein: CASSAGVEGTDTQYF. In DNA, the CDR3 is TGTGCCAGCAGCGCGGGCGTGGAGGGGACAGATACGCAGTATTTT.

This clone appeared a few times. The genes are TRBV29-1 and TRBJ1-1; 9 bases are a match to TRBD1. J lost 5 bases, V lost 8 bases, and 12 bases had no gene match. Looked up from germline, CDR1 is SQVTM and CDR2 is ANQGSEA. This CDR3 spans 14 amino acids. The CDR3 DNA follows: TGCAGCACACACACAGGGGGCACTCGAACTGAAGCTTTCTTT. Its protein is CSTHTGGTRTEAFF.

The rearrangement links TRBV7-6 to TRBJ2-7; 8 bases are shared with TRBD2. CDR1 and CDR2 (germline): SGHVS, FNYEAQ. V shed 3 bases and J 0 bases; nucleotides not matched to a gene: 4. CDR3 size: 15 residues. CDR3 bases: TGTGCCAGCAGCTTTCAGGCGGGAGGCTCCTACGAGCAGTACTTC. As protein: CASSFQAGGSYEQYF.

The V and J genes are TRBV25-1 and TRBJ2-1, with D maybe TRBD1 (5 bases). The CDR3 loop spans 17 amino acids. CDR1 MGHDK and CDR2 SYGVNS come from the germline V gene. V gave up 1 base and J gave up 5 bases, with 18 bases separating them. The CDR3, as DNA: TGTGCCAGCAGTGAATTGGGGCCTCCCCGGAAAAACAATGAGCAGTTCTTC. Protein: CASSELGPPRKNNEQFF.

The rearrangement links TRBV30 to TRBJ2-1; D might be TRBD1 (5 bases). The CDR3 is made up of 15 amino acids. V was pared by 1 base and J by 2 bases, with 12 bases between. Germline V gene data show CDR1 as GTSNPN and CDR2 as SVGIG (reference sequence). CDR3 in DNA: TGTGCCTGGAGTGAGGCCAGGGTCCCCTACAATGAGCAGTTCTTC. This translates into CAWSEARVPYNEQFF.

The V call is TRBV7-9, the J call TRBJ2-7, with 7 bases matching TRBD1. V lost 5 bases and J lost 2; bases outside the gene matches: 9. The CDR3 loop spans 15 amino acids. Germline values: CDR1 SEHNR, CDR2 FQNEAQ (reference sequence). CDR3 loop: CASSQRGQIAYEQYF. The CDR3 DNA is TGTGCCAGCAGCCAAAGGGGACAGATAGCCTACGAGCAGTACTTC.

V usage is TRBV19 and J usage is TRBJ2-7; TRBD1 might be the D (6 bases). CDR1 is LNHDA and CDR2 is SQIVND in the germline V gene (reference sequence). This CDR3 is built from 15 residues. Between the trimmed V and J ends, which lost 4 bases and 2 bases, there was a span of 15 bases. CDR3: CASSTQTGSTYEQYF. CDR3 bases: TGTGCCAGTAGTACCCAGACAGGATCCACCTACGAGCAGTACTTC.

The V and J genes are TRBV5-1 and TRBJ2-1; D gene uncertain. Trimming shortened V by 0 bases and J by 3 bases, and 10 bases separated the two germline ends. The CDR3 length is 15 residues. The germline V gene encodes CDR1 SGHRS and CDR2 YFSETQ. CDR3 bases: TGCGCCAGCAGCTTGGATCTTTCCCTCTACAATGAGCAGTTCTTC. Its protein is CASSLDLSLYNEQFF.

The CDR3 DNA reads TGTGCCAGCAGCCCCTCGGGTAGCAACAATGAGCAGTTCTTC. Translation gives CASSPSGSNNEQFF. The rearrangement links TRBV7-3 to TRBJ2-1; unclear D gene. Germline V CDR1 and CDR2: SGHTA, FQGTGA. V shed 5 bases and J shed 5 bases, with 13 bases lying between them. CDR3 length: 14 amino acids.

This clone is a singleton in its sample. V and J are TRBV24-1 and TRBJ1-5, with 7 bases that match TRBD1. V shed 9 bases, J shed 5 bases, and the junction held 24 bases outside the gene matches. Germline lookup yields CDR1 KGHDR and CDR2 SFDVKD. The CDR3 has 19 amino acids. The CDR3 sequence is CATSFKTGLLTMIYQPQHF. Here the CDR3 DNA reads TGTGCCACCTCCTTTAAGACAGGGCTCCTTACTATGATCTATCAGCCCCAGCATTTT.

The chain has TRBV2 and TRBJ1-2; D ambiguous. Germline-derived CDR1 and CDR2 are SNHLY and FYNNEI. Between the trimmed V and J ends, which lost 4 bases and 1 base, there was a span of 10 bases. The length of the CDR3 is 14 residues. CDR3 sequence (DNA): TGTGCCAGCAGTGTAGCCGCAGATAACTATGGCTACACCTTC. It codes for CASSVAADNYGYTF.

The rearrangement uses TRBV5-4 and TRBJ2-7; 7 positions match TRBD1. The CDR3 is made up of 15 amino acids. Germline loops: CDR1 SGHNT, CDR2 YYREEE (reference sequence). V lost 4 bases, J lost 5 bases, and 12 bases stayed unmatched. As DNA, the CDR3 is TGTGCCAGCAGCCCGGCAGCAGGGGGATTGGACGAGCAGTACTTC. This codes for CASSPAAGGLDEQYF.

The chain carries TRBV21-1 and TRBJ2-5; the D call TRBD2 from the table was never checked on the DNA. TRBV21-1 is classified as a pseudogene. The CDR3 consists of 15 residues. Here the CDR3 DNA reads TGTGCCAGCAGATCGGGACTAGCGGAGTGGGAGACCCAGTACTTC. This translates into CASRSGLAEWETQYF.

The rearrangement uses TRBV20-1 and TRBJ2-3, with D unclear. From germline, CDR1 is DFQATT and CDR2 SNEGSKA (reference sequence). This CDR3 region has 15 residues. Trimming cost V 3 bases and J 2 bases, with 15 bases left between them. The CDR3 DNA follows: TGCAGTGCTAGTGGGTTGAGGCCTTTCACAGATACGCAGTATTTT. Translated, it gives CSASGLRPFTDTQYF.

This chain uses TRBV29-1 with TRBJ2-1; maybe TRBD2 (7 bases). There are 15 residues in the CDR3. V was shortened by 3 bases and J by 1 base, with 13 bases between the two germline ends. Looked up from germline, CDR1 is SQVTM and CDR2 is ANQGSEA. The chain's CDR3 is CSVDLRGGSYNEQFF. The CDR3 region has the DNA TGCAGCGTTGACTTAAGGGGGGGGTCCTACAATGAGCAGTTCTTC.

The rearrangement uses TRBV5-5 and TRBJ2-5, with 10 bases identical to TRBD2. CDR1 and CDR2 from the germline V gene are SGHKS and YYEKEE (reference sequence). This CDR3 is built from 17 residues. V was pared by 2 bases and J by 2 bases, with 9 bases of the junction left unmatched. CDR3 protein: CASSFPSGGMIQETQYF. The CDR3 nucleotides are TGTGCCAGCAGCTTTCCTAGCGGGGGAATGATACAAGAGACCCAGTACTTC.